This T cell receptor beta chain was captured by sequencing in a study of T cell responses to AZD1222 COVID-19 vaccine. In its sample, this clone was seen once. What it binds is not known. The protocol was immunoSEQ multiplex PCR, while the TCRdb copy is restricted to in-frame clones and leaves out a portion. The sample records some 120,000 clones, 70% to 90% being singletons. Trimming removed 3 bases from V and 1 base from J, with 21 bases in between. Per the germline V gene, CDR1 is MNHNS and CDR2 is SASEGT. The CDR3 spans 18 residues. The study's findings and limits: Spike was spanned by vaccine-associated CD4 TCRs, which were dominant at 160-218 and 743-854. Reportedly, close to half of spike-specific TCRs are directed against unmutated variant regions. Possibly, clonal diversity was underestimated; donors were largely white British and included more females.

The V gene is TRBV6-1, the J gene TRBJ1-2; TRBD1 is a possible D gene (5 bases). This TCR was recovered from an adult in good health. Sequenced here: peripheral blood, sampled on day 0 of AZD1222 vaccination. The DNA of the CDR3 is TGTGCCAGCAGTGACTTGACAGTTTTCAGGGCTAGTAACTATGGCTACACCTTC. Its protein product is CASSDLTVFRASNYGYTF.